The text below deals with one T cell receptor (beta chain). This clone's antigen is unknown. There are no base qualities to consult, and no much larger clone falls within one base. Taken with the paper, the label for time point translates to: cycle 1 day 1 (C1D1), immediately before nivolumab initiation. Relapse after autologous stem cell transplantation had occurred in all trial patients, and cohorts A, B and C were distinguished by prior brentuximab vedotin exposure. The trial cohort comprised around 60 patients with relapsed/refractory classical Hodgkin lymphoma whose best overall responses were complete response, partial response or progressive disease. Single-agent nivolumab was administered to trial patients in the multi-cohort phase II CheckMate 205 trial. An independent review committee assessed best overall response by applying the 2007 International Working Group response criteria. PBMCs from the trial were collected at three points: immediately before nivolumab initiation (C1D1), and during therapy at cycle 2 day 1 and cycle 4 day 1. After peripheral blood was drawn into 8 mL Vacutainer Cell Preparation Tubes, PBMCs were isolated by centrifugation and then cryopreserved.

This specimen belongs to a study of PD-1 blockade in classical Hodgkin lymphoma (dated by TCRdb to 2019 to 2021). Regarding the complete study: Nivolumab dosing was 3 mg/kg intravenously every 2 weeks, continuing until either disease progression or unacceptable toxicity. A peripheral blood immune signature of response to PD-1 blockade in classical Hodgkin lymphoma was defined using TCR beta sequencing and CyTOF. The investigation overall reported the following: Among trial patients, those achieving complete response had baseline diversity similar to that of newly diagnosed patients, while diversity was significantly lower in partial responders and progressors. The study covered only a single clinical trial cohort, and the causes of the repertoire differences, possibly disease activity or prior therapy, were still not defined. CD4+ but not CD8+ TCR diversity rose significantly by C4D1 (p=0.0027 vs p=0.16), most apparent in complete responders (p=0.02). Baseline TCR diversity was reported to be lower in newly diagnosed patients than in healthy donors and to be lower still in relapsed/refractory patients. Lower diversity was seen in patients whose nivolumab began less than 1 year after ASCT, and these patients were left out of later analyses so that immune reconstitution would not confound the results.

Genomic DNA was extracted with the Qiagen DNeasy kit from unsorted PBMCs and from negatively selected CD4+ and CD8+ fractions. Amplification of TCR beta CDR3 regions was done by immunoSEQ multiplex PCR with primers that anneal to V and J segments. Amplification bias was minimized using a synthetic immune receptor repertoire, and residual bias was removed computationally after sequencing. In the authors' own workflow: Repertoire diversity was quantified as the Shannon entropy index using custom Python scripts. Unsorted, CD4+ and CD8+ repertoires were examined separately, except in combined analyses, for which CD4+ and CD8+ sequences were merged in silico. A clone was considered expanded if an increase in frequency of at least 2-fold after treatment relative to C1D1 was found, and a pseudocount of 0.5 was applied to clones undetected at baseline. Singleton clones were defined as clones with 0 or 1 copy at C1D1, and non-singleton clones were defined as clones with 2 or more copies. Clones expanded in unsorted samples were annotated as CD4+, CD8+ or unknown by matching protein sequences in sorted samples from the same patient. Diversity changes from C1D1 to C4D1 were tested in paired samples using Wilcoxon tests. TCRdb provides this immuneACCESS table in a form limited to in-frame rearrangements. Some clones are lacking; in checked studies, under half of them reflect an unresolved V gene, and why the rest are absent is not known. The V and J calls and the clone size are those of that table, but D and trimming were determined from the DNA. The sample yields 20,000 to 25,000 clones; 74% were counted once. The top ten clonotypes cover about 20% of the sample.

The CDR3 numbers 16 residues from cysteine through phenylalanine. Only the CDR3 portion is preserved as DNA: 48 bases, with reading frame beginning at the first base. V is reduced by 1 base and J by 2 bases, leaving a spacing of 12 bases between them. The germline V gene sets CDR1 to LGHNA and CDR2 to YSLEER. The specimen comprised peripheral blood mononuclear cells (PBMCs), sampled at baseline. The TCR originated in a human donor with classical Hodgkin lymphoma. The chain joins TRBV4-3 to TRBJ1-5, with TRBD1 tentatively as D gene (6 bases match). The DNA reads TGCGCCAGCAGCCAAGTCAGGGGCATAGGCAATCAGCCCCAGCATTTT. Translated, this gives CASSQVRGIGNQPQHF.